The clone carrying this T cell receptor beta chain appeared many times. The data are from a study of T-cell reconstitution after alpha-beta-depleted transplantation in children. Per germline, CDR1 SGHRS and CDR2 YFSETQ. This CDR3 contains 13 residues. V was pared by 5 bases and J by 4 bases, with 10 bases between. Unique molecular identifiers were incorporated during preparation of the TCRbeta library. MiXCR was run by TCRdb on the PCR reads, yielding one entry per CDR3 protein. Among hundreds of thousands of distinct CDR3 sequences listed, roughly 13% were seen once. V is TRBV5-1 and J is TRBJ2-1; D uncertain. The sample here was PBMCs, taken before TCRalphabeta/CD19-depleted stem cell transplant. The sequence was obtained from a girl aged 2 to 9 with congenital amegakaryocytic thrombocytopenia, due to receive a stem cell transplant. CDR3 sequence reads: CASRSTEYNEQFF. CDR3 coding DNA: TGCGCCAGCAGATCCACAGAGTACAATGAGCAGTTCTTC.